Listed below are T cell receptor beta chains from one sample, sequenced in a study of blood T cell repertoires in COVID-19. The assay was immunoSEQ multiplex PCR, and TCRdb's table has in-frame clones only and misses some. The data show some 200,000 clones, 83% seen once. The source material was peripheral blood. The origin of the receptors is a woman aged 40 to 50 with acute or convalescent COVID-19. The CDR3 runs from the conserved cysteine through the conserved F or W.

J gene: TRBJ2-7; V gene: TRBV30; CDR3 protein: CAWSGQGYEQYF
J gene: TRBJ1-3; V gene: TRBV2; CDR3 protein: CASKEESGGNTIYF
J gene: TRBJ1-6; V gene: TRBV30; CDR3 protein: CAWGKHPRDSGSYNSPLHF
J gene: TRBJ2-5; V gene: TRBV15; CDR3 protein: CATSRGEGQETQYF
J gene: TRBJ1-5; V gene: TRBV28; CDR3 protein: CASSLSQGYQPQHF
J gene: TRBJ2-7; V gene: TRBV9; CDR3 protein: CASSVRSLAGGGEQYF
J gene: TRBJ1-1; V gene: TRBV7-8; CDR3 protein: CASSSQVPPIGEAFF
J gene: TRBJ1-2; V gene: TRBV19; CDR3 protein: CASSIMSGDGYTF
J gene: TRBJ1-5; V gene: TRBV28; CDR3 protein: CASSRLDRMDQPQHF
J gene: TRBJ2-2; V gene: TRBV5-6; CDR3 protein: CASSLADRRFGELFF
J gene: TRBJ2-2; V gene: TRBV5-1; CDR3 protein: CASSLVIARYTGELFF
J gene: TRBJ1-1; V gene: TRBV18; CDR3 protein: CASSPGQGAGYTEAFF
J gene: TRBJ2-2; V gene: TRBV11-3; CDR3 protein: CASSSTTGVSTGELFF
J gene: TRBJ2-7; V gene: TRBV28; CDR3 protein: CASSFQGLGAYEQYF
J gene: TRBJ1-3; V gene: TRBV3-1/TRBV3-2; CDR3 protein: CASSQDRWGGQRDTIYF
J gene: TRBJ1-2; V gene: TRBV5-1; CDR3 protein: CASSLLGQPVAF
J gene: TRBJ2-3; V gene: TRBV7-2; CDR3 protein: CASGRLAATDTQYF
J gene: TRBJ2-5; V gene: TRBV11-2; CDR3 protein: CASSLGWSGETQYF
J gene: TRBJ2-2; V gene: TRBV4-2; CDR3 protein: CASSQAGGNTGELFF
J gene: TRBJ2-7; V gene: TRBV7-9; CDR3 protein: CASSLAGRAYEQYF
J gene: TRBJ2-2; V gene: TRBV15; CDR3 protein: CATSRDFLTGELFF
J gene: TRBJ2-7; V gene: TRBV18; CDR3 protein: CASSPRDSSYEQYF
J gene: TRBJ1-1; V gene: TRBV9; CDR3 protein: CASQNTEAFF
J gene: TRBJ1-5; V gene: TRBV29-1; CDR3 protein: CSVEERQGQPQHF
J gene: TRBJ1-3; V gene: TRBV21-1; CDR3 protein: CASSKDWGQALLSGNTIYF
J gene: TRBJ1-6; V gene: TRBV2; CDR3 protein: CASSETGLYSPLHF
J gene: TRBJ2-2; V gene: TRBV3-1/TRBV3-2; CDR3 protein: CASTGLATGELFF
J gene: TRBJ1-2; V gene: TRBV29-1; CDR3 protein: CSVEQTLVNGYTF
J gene: TRBJ2-1; V gene: TRBV14; CDR3 protein: CASSSPRERRSSYNEQFF
J gene: TRBJ1-5; V gene: TRBV4-2; CDR3 protein: CASSQDPGSPQHF
J gene: TRBJ2-2; V gene: TRBV5-1; CDR3 protein: CASSLIWDRGLETGELFF
J gene: TRBJ2-5; V gene: TRBV10-1; CDR3 protein: CASAGQGPEQEDTQYF
J gene: TRBJ2-3; V gene: TRBV19; CDR3 protein: CASSPTMGWRESDTQYF
J gene: TRBJ2-2; V gene: TRBV3-1/TRBV3-2; CDR3 protein: CASSRWPGELFF
J gene: TRBJ1-1; V gene: TRBV19; CDR3 protein: CASSIRGNGEAFF
J gene: TRBJ2-3; V gene: TRBV14; CDR3 protein: CASSQEKQGARSDTQYF
J gene: TRBJ1-6; V gene: TRBV10-3; CDR3 protein: CAISESTESSYNSPLHF
J gene: TRBJ1-2; V gene: TRBV5-3; CDR3 protein: CARSLSGGPRGGDYGYTF
J gene: TRBJ2-1; V gene: TRBV5-1; CDR3 protein: CASSLASYNEQFF
J gene: TRBJ2-1; V gene: TRBV15; CDR3 protein: CATSRTTGGEQFF
J gene: TRBJ1-3; V gene: TRBV28; CDR3 protein: CASSITGYPPGNTIYF
J gene: TRBJ1-2; V gene: TRBV30; CDR3 protein: CAWRGTAGPPFHGYTF
J gene: TRBJ2-1; V gene: TRBV3-1/TRBV3-2; CDR3 protein: CASSQTSGYDNEQFF
J gene: TRBJ2-1; V gene: TRBV5-1; CDR3 protein: CASSLAEAGGKGEQFF
J gene: TRBJ1-3; V gene: TRBV6-5; CDR3 protein: CASCRTAYSGNTIYF
J gene: TRBJ1-6; V gene: TRBV2; CDR3 protein: CASSWDRGYNSPLHF
J gene: TRBJ2-1; V gene: TRBV18; CDR3 protein: CASSPRQGENEQFF
J gene: TRBJ1-4; V gene: TRBV28; CDR3 protein: CASSERLATNEKLFF
J gene: TRBJ1-1; V gene: TRBV5-1; CDR3 protein: CASSLTGATSFF
J gene: TRBJ2-3; V gene: TRBV7-2; CDR3 protein: CASSLSGDTQYF
J gene: TRBJ2-1; V gene: TRBV27; CDR3 protein: CASTGGSAAYNEQFF
J gene: TRBJ2-1; V gene: TRBV12-3/TRBV12-4; CDR3 protein: CASSWGGNEQFF
J gene: TRBJ2-7; V gene: TRBV28; CDR3 protein: CASSLAGGGGVYEQYF
J gene: TRBJ1-2; V gene: TRBV2; CDR3 protein: CASRGEEGAYGYTF
J gene: TRBJ1-1; V gene: TRBV6-5; CDR3 protein: CASRLTENTEAFF